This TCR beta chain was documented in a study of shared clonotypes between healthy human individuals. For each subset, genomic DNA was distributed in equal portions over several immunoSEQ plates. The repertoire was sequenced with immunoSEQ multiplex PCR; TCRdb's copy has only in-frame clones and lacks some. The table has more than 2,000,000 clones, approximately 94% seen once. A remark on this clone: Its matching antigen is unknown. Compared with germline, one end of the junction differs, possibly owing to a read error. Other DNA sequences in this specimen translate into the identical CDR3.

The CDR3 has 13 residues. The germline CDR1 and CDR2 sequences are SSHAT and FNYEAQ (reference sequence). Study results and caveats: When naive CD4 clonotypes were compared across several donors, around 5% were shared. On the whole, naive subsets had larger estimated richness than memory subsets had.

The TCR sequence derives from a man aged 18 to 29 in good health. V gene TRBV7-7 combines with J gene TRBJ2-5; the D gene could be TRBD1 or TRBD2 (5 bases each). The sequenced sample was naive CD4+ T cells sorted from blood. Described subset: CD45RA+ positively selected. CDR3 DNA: TGTGCTAGCAGCTTAGTGAGGGGAGAGACCCAGTACTTC. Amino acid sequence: CASSLVRGETQYF. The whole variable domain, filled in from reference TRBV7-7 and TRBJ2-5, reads GAGVSQSPRYKVTKRGQDVTLRCDPISSHATLYWYQQALGQGPEFLTYFNYEAQPDKSGLPSDRFSAERPEGSISTLTIQRTEQRDSAMYRCASSLVRGETQYFGPGTRLLVL.